The 32 T cell receptor beta chains reported below all come from one sample, sequenced in a study of T cells in Graves' hyperthyroidism and ophthalmopathy. Amplification yielded TCR beta CDR3 regions, with RNA transcripts as the source. When the TCR CDR3 underwent first-round RT-PCR, the HTBI primer set was used. TCRdb independently ran MiXCR on the multiplex PCR reads; one entry per CDR3 protein. Among roughly 800,000 distinct CDR3 sequences, over 35% were seen once, and the ten largest hold 8.9%. What was sequenced was blood. Every receptor here comes from a young man with Graves' hyperthyroidism.

This clonotype was detected many times. The chain carries TRBV9 and TRBJ2-5, with 9 bases identical to TRBD2. The CDR3 sequence is 14 residues long. Germline CDR1 reads SGDLS; CDR2 reads YYNGEE. The V and J ends lost 3 bases and 4 bases, in that order; junction bases with no gene match: 4. CDR3 residues: CASSASTSGETQYF. The CDR3, as DNA: TGTGCCAGCAGCGCGTCGACTAGCGGAGAGACCCAGTACTTC.

The chain uses TRBV9 and TRBJ1-1; 8 bases align to TRBD1. Trimming took 4 bases from V and 4 from J; bases not matched to a gene: 15. CDR3 length: 17 residues. From germline, CDR1 is SGDLS and CDR2 YYNGEE. The CDR3 reads CASSLPPGQEFGTEAFF. The CDR3 bases are TGTGCCAGCAGCCTACCTCCGGGACAGGAATTTGGCACTGAAGCTTTCTTT.

The chain has TRBV7-8 and TRBJ2-2, with TRBD1 as a possible D gene (6 bases). This CDR3 spans 18 amino acids. V was shortened by 1 base and J by 0 bases, with 15 bases between the two germline ends. Germline assignment: CDR1 SGHVS and CDR2 FQNEAQ. CDR3 coding DNA: TGTGCCAGCAGCTTAGTTCCCCAGGGGCCAACGAACACCGGGGAGCTGTTTTTT. As protein: CASSLVPQGPTNTGELFF.

Concerning this clonotype itself: At one end the junction does not follow the germline gene, possibly because of a read error. The chain carries TRBV10-3 and TRBJ1-1; no clear D gene. The germline V gene encodes CDR1 ENHRY and CDR2 SYGVKD. The CDR3 is made up of 15 amino acids. DNA of the CDR3: TGTGCCAGCAGTTACTCCGGGTCTGTGAACACTGGAGCTTTCTTT. Translating it yields CASSYSGSVNTGAFF.

This clonotype has ten or more counts. The chain recombines TRBV25-1 with TRBJ1-6; unclear D gene. The V and J ends lost 4 bases and 5 bases respectively, with 12 bases between them. The CDR3 covers 15 residues. Germline assignment: CDR1 MGHDK and CDR2 SYGVNS. Written as DNA, the CDR3 is TGTGCCAGCAGTGCCGCCGTGGGAGATAATTCACCCCTCCACTTT. Its translation: CASSAAVGDNSPLHF.

This clonotype has ten or more counts. The chain carries TRBV9 and TRBJ1-1, with D possibly matching TRBD1 (5 bases). V lost 1 base to trimming and J lost 6 bases, with 16 bases between them. Germline-derived CDR1 and CDR2 are SGDLS and YYNGEE. The CDR3 consists of 15 residues. This CDR3 reads CASSVSPDSLAEAFF. The CDR3 DNA is TGTGCCAGCAGCGTATCCCCCGACAGCCTGGCTGAAGCTTTCTTT. Complete variable domain (other parts from reference TRBV9 and TRBJ1-1): DSGVTQTPKHLITATGQRVTLRCSPRSGDLSVYWYQQSLDQGLQFLIQYYNGEERAKGNILERFSAQQFPDLHSELNLSSLELGDSALYFCASSVSPDSLAEAFFGQGTRLTVV.

This clonotype was observed a handful of times. The chain has TRBV7-9 and TRBJ1-3; D not certain. The CDR3 spans 16 residues. Deletions cut 2 bases from V and 1 base from J, with 12 bases between. CDR1 and CDR2 (germline): SEHNR, FQNEAQ (reference sequence). The DNA for the CDR3 is TGTGCCAGCAGCTTAAAGGGTTGGCAATCTGGAAACACCATATATTTT. As protein: CASSLKGWQSGNTIYF.

This clonotype was detected ten times or more. The V call is TRBV19, the J call TRBJ1-1; D is uncertain. CDR3 length equals 14 residues. The V end was cut by 6 bases, the J end by 4 bases, with 15 bases between. Germline V gives CDR1 LNHDA, CDR2 SQIVND (reference sequence). The CDR3 region has the DNA TGTGCCAGTAGCCTATTAGGTAGAAGCACTGAAGCTTTCTTT. It translates to CASSLLGRSTEAFF.

This clonotype has more than one count but fewer than ten. The V and J genes are TRBV4-1 and TRBJ2-7; a weak D match, TRBD2 (5 bases). Per germline, CDR1 MGHRA and CDR2 YSYEKL. Trimming removed 6 bases at V and 0 bases at J, with 15 bases between. The CDR3 contains 15 residues. CDR3 residues: CASSHSDGNSYEQYF. The CDR3 DNA reads TGCGCCAGCAGTCACTCGGACGGGAACTCCTACGAGCAGTACTTC.

This sequence joins TRBV20-1 and TRBJ1-6; 10 bases agree with TRBD1. CDR1 is DFQATT and CDR2 is SNEGSKA in the germline V gene (reference sequence). The CDR3 is 17 residues long. Trimming took 0 bases from V and 10 from J; bases not matched to a gene: 12. The CDR3 region is CSARDPGTGVGGSPLHF. CDR3 coding DNA: TGCAGTGCTAGAGATCCTGGGACAGGGGTAGGAGGATCACCCCTCCACTTT.

Regarding this clonotype: A much larger clone sits a single nucleotide away, making a read error possible. V usage is TRBV7-9 and J usage is TRBJ2-5; D is unclear. The germline V gene has CDR1 SEHNR and CDR2 FQNEAQ (reference sequence). The V gene lost 6 bases and the J gene lost 0 bases, with 11 bases spanning the gap. The CDR3 totals 14 residues. The CDR3 is CASSPAADQETQYF. CDR3 bases: TGTGCCAGCAGTCCCGCTGCGGACCAAGAGACCCAGTACTTC. The variable domain in full, with the rest retrieved from reference TRBV7-9 and TRBJ2-5, is DTGVSQNPRHKITKRGQNVTFRCDPISEHNRLYWYRQTLGQGPEFLTYFQNEAQLEKSRLLSDRFSAERPKGSFSTLEIQRTEQGDSAMYLCASSPAADQETQYFGPGTRLLVL.

This chain connects TRBV12-3 or TRBV12-4 to TRBJ1-1; possible D gene TRBD1, 5 bases. The CDR3 runs to 16 residues. Trimming removed 6 bases from V and 0 bases from J, with 17 bases in between. This chain's CDR3 is CASRSKTGALNTEAFF. The CDR3 DNA sequence: TGTGCCAGCAGATCAAAGACCGGGGCCCTGAACACTGAAGCTTTCTTT.

Concerning this clonotype itself: One base away lies a much larger clone, so this may be a sequencing read error. The chain combines TRBV7-2 with TRBJ2-5; D not certain. The CDR3 has 13 residues. Germline V gene data show CDR1 as SGHTA and CDR2 as FQGNSA. Deletions cut 8 bases from V and 4 bases from J, with 14 bases between. CDR3 in amino acids: CASGRNRAETQYF. DNA for the CDR3: TGTGCCAGCGGCCGAAATCGGGCAGAGACCCAGTACTTC.

In this sample, this clonotype turned up a few times. The chain combines TRBV5-4 with TRBJ2-7; D remains ambiguous. The CDR3 length is 14 residues. With 3 bases removed from V and 0 bases from J, the gap between germline ends came to 10 bases. Per germline, CDR1 SGHNT and CDR2 YYREEE (reference sequence). CDR3 in DNA: TGTGCCAGCAGCTCGGACGCTAGCTCCTACGAGCAGTACTTC. Protein: CASSSDASSYEQYF.

The chain combines TRBV5-6 with TRBJ2-7; TRBD1 matches at 8 bases. In germline, CDR1 is SGHDT, CDR2 YYEEEE. The V gene end was trimmed by 7 bases and the J gene end by 2 bases; junction bases not matched to a gene: 14. The CDR3 has 16 residues. CDR3 sequence: CASSNQGRQGTYEQYF. The CDR3 bases are TGTGCCAGCTCAAACCAAGGGAGACAGGGGACCTACGAGCAGTACTTC.

This chain uses TRBV9 with TRBJ2-5, with TRBD1 matching over 10 bases. Germline lookup yields CDR1 SGDLS and CDR2 YYNGEE. The ends lost 0 bases at V and 2 bases at J; junction bases unmatched: 4. This CDR3 has 16 residues. In DNA, the CDR3 is TGTGCCAGCAGCGTAGCCTGGACAGGGGGGCAAGAGACCCAGTACTTC. Its protein product is CASSVAWTGGQETQYF.

The rearrangement uses TRBV6-5 and TRBJ1-4; D not certain. Germline loops: CDR1 MNHEY, CDR2 SVGAGI. Trimming cost V 3 bases and J 8 bases, with 10 bases left between them. The CDR3 contains 13 residues. As DNA, the CDR3 is TGTGCCAGCAGTTATCTGGTAGAAGAAAAACTGTTTTTT. It specifies CASSYLVEEKLFF.

Ten or more counts support this clonotype. This chain's CDR3 is CSVDPGINEKLFF. The DNA of the CDR3 is TGCAGCGTTGATCCCGGGATTAATGAAAAACTGTTTTTT. This chain joins TRBV29-1 and TRBJ1-4, with no clear D. This CDR3 is 13 amino acids long. CDR1 SQVTM and CDR2 ANQGSEA come from the germline V gene. The V and J ends lost 3 bases and 4 bases respectively, with 9 bases between them.

The chain uses TRBV19 and TRBJ1-3; weak D call: TRBD1 (6 bases). Germline V CDR1 and CDR2: LNHDA, SQIVND (reference sequence). The CDR3 spans 14 residues. With 7 bases removed from V and 5 bases from J, the gap between germline ends came to 15 bases. The CDR3, as DNA: TGTGCCAGTAATCGACTAGGGGGAAGAAACACCATATATTTT. Amino acid sequence: CASNRLGGRNTIYF.

In this sample, this clonotype turned up once. The gene calls are TRBV7-9 and TRBJ2-5, with TRBD1 matching over 8 bases. Per the germline V gene, CDR1 is SEHNR and CDR2 is FQNEAQ (reference sequence). The V segment lost 10 bases and the J segment 4 bases; nucleotides outside the gene matches: 11. This CDR3 is built from 14 residues. The CDR3 reads CAISTQGGRETQYF. CDR3 coding DNA: TGTGCCATCAGTACACAGGGGGGTCGAGAGACCCAGTACTTC.

The chain couples TRBV12-3 or TRBV12-4 to TRBJ1-2, with TRBD1 as a possible D gene (5 bases). With 6 bases removed from V and 8 bases from J, the gap between germline ends came to 13 bases. The CDR3 totals 12 residues. DNA of the CDR3: TGTGCCAGCAGCCCAGGGCCAGGGGGCTACACCTTC. Residues: CASSPGPGGYTF.

This clonotype was seen only a few times. The V gene is TRBV6-5, the J gene TRBJ1-2; D not certain. Germline V gene lookup returns CDR1 MNHEY and CDR2 SVGAGI. The CDR3 covers 18 residues. V was pared by 1 base and J by 0 bases, with 18 bases between. The CDR3 DNA reads TGTGCCAGCAGTTACTTAAGAGAAGGGAGATCTACTAACTATGGCTACACCTTC. As protein: CASSYLREGRSTNYGYTF.

The rearrangement uses TRBV5-1 and TRBJ1-2; TRBD1 matches 9 bases. The CDR3 is made up of 17 amino acids. After removal of 2 bases from V and 0 bases from J, the junction contained 8 bases not matched to a gene. The germline CDR1 and CDR2 sequences are SGHRS and YFSETQ. The CDR3 loop reads CASSLSDRGLANYGYTF. CDR3 nucleotides: TGCGCCAGCAGCTTATCGGACAGGGGTCTAGCTAACTATGGCTACACCTTC.

A note on this clonotype: Being one base from a much bigger clone, this may be a read error. This rearrangement joins TRBV29-1 to TRBJ2-2; 7 positions agree with TRBD2. Germline CDR1 is SQVTM and CDR2 is ANQGSEA. This CDR3 region has 14 residues. CDR3 in amino acids: CSVEDGGGTGELLF. DNA for the CDR3: TGCAGCGTTGAAGACGGGGGAGGGACCGGGGAGCTGCTTTTT.

The V and J genes are TRBV2 and TRBJ2-7, with TRBD2 matching 7 bases. Losses at the gene ends were 5 bases for V and 6 bases for J; bases not matched to a gene: 10. The CDR3 has 14 amino acids. Looked up from germline, CDR1 is SNHLY and CDR2 is FYNNEI. The CDR3 region is CASSNAAGVVEQYF. The CDR3 DNA is TGTGCCAGCAGTAACGCGGCGGGAGTGGTCGAGCAGTACTTC.

The chain recombines TRBV19 with TRBJ1-5; no firm D call. V lost 3 bases, J lost 2 bases, and 11 bases lay in between. The CDR3 is 15 amino acids. Germline V gene data show CDR1 as LNHDA and CDR2 as SQIVND (reference sequence). The CDR3 reads CASSISPGGNQPQHF. CDR3 in DNA: TGTGCCAGTAGTATCAGCCCTGGGGGCAATCAGCCCCAGCATTTT.

The gene calls are TRBV7-9 and TRBJ2-7; the match to TRBD1 covers 7 bases. This CDR3 comprises 15 residues. V lost 6 bases, J lost 3 bases, and 11 bases stayed unmatched. The germline gives CDR1 SEHNR, CDR2 FQNEAQ (reference sequence). The CDR3 DNA sequence: TGTGCCAGCAGACGACCGGGGACAGCAAACTACGAGCAGTACTTC. Translating it yields CASRRPGTANYEQYF.

There are many counts of this clonotype. This rearrangement joins TRBV5-6 to TRBJ2-5, with 10 bases identical to TRBD2. J lost 3 bases, V lost 3 bases, and 5 bases had no gene match. CDR3 size: 15 residues. CDR1 is SGHDT, CDR2 YYEEEE, per germline. The CDR3: CASSSVLAGEETQYF. Here the CDR3 DNA reads TGTGCCAGCAGCTCGGTCCTAGCGGGGGAAGAGACCCAGTACTTC. Looking up the rest from reference TRBV5-6 and TRBJ2-5 gives the full variable domain: DAGVTQSPTHLIKTRGQQVTLRCSPKSGHDTVSWYQQALGQGPQFIFQYYEEEERQRGNFPDRFSGHQFPNYSSELNVNALLLGDSALYLCASSSVLAGEETQYFGPGTRLLVL.

This clonotype was seen only a few times. The V gene is TRBV7-3, the J gene TRBJ2-7; 7 bases are a match to TRBD2. This CDR3 is 15 amino acids long. With V trimmed by 5 bases and J by 0 bases, 7 bases remained unmatched. Germline lookup yields CDR1 SGHTA and CDR2 FQGTGA. CDR3 DNA: TGTGCCAGCAGCACGTATGGGGGGGACTCCTACGAGCAGTACTTC. Its translation is CASSTYGGDSYEQYF.

The CDR3 loop is CASSSGTGSKYF. CDR3 nucleotide sequence: TGTGCCAGCAGCTCCGGGACAGGGTCCAAGTACTTC. This chain connects TRBV7-2 to TRBJ2-5, with TRBD1 matching over 9 bases. CDR3 length: 12 residues. The V gene's germline CDR1 is SGHTA and CDR2 FQGNSA. Trimming took 4 bases from V and 12 from J; bases not matched to a gene: 6. The full variable domain, in which reference TRBV7-2 and TRBJ2-5 provide the parts outside the CDR3, is GAGVSQSPSNKVTEKGKDVELRCDPISGHTALYWYRQSLGQGLEFLIYFQGNSAPDKSGLPSDRFSAERTGGSVSTLTIQRTQQEDSAVYLCASSSGTGSKYFGPGTRLLVL.

This clonotype was observed a single time. The chain recombines TRBV20-1 with TRBJ2-7; TRBD2 is a possible D gene (6 bases). CDR1 and CDR2 from the germline V gene are DFQATT and SNEGSKA (reference sequence). V lost 6 bases and J 1 base, leaving 19 bases between the germline ends. This CDR3 is built from 15 residues. CDR3 amino acids: CSARHPAGDSYEQYF. The CDR3 nucleotides are TGCAGTGCCAGGCACCCAGCGGGCGATTCCTACGAGCAGTACTTC.

This clonotype occurred many times. This chain links TRBV15 with TRBJ1-1, with a weak D call TRBD1 (5 bases). The CDR3 spans 14 residues. Germline loops: CDR1 LNHNV, CDR2 YYDKDF (reference sequence). The V end was cut by 1 base, the J end by 0 bases, with 6 bases between. CDR3 DNA: TGTGCCACCAGCAGAGGACAGTTGAACACTGAAGCTTTCTTT. It yields the protein CATSRGQLNTEAFF.